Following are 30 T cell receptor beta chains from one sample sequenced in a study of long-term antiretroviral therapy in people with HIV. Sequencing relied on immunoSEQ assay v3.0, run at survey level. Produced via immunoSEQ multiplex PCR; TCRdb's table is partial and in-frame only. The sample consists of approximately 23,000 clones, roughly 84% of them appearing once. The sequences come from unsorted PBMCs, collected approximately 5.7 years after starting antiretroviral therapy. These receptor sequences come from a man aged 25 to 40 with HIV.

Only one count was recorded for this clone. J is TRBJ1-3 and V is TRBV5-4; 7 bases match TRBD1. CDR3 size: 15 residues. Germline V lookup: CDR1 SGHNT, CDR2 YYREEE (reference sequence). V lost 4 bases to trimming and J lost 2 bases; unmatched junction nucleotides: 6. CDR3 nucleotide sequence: TGTGCCAGCAGCCCTACGACAGGGACTGGAAACACCATATATTTT. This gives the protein CASSPTTGTGNTIYF.

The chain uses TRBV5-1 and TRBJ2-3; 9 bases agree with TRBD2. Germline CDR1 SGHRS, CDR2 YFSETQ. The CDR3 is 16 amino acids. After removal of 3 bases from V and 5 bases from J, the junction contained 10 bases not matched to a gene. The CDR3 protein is CASSSQTSGIIDTQYF. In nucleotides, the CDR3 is TGCGCCAGCAGCTCTCAGACTAGCGGCATAATAGATACGCAGTATTTT.

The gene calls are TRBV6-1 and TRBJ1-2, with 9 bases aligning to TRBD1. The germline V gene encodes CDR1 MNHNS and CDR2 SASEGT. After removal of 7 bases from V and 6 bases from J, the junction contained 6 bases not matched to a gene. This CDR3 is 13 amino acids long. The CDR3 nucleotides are TGTGCCAGCATCCAACAGGGGGCTGATGGCTACACCTTC. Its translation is CASIQQGADGYTF.

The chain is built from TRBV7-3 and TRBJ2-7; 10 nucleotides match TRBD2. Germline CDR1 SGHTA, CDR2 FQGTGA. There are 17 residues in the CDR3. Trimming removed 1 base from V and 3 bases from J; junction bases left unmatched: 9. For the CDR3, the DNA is TGTGCCAGCAGCTTAATGTATTCTAGCGGGAGTCACTACGAGCAGTACTTC. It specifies CASSLMYSSGSHYEQYF.

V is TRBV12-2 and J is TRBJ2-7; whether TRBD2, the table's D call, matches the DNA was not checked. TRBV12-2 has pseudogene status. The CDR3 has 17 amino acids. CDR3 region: CASRHARDSTGYPEQYF. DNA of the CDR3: TGTGCAAGTCGCCACGCCCGCGACTCGACTGGGTATCCCGAGCAGTACTTC.

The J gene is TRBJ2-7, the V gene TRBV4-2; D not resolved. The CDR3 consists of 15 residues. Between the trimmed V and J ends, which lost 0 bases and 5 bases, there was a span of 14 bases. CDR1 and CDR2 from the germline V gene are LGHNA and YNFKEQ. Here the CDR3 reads CASSQESSRTHEQYF. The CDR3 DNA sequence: TGTGCCAGCAGCCAAGAGAGTAGCCGGACGCACGAGCAGTACTTC.

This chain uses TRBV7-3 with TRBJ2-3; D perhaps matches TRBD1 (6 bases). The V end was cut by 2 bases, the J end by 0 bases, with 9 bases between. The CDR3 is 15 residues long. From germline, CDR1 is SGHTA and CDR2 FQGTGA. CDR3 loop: CASSLSQGSTDTQYF. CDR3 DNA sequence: TGTGCCAGCAGCTTATCACAGGGTAGCACAGATACGCAGTATTTT.

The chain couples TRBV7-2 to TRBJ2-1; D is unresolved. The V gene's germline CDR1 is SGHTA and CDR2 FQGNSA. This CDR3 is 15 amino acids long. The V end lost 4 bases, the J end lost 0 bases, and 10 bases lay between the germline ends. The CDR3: CASSSAGSSYNEQFF. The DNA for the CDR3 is TGTGCCAGCAGCTCCGCAGGAAGCTCCTACAATGAGCAGTTCTTC.

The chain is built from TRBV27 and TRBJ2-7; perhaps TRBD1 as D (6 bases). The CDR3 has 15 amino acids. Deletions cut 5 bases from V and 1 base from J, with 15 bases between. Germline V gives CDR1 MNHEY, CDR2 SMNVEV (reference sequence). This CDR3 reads CASSLHIQGSYEQYF. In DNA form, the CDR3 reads TGTGCCAGCAGTCTCCACATACAGGGATCCTACGAGCAGTACTTC.

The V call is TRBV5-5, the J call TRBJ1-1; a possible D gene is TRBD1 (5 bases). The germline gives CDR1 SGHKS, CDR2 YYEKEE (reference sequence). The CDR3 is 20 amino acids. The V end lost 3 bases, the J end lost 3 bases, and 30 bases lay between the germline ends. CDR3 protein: CASSSNYDVPGTTEDTEAFF. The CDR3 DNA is TGTGCCAGCAGCTCCAACTATGATGTACCCGGGACGACCGAGGACACTGAAGCTTTCTTT.

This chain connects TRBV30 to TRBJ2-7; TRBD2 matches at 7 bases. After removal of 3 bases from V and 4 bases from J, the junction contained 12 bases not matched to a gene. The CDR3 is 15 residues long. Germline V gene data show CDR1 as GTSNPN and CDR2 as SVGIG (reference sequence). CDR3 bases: TGTGCCTGGAGGTCGCGGGGGAAGGGTAGTTACGAGCAGTACTTC. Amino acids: CAWRSRGKGSYEQYF.

The CDR3 is CASSFRGGTGLGQPYSSYEQYF. CDR3 coding DNA: TGTGCCAGCAGTTTCCGGGGAGGGACAGGCTTAGGTCAACCTTATAGCTCCTACGAGCAGTACTTC. The chain joins TRBV28 to TRBJ2-7; possibly TRBD1 for D (8 bases). CDR3 length: 22 residues. Germline CDR1 and CDR2: MDHEN and SYDVKM. V gave up 3 bases and J gave up 0 bases, with 33 bases separating them.

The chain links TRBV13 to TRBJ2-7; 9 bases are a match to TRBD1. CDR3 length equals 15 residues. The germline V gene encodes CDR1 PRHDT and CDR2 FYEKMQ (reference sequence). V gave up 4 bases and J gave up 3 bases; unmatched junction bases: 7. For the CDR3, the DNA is TGTGCCAGCAGCTCGGGTCCGGACAGGGGCTACGAGCAGTACTTC. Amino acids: CASSSGPDRGYEQYF.

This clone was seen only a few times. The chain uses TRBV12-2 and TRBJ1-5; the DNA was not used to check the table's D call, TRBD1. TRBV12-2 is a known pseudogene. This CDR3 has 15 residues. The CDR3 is CASRLGTGSNQPQHF. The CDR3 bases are TGTGCAAGTCGCTTAGGGACAGGGAGCAATCAGCCCCAGCATTTT.

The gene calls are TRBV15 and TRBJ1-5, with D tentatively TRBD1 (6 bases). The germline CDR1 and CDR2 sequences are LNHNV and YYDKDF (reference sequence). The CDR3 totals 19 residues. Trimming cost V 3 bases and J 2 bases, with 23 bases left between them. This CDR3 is CATSSSPSSAGAGNQPQHF. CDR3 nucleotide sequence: TGTGCCACCAGCAGCTCGCCCTCCTCGGCGGGGGCAGGCAATCAGCCCCAGCATTTT.

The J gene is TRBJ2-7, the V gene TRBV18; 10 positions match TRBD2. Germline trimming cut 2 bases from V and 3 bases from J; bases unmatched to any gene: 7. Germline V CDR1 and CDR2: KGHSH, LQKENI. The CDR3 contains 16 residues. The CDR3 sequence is CASSPFASGSFYEQYF. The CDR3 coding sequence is TGTGCCAGCTCACCATTTGCTAGCGGGAGCTTCTACGAGCAGTACTTC.

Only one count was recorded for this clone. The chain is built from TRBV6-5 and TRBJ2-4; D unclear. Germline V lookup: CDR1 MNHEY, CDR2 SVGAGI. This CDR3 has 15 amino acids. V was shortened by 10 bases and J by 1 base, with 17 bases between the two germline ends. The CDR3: CAIYCGLVAKNIQYF. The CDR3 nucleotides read TGTGCCATCTACTGTGGTCTCGTCGCCAAAAACATTCAGTACTTC.

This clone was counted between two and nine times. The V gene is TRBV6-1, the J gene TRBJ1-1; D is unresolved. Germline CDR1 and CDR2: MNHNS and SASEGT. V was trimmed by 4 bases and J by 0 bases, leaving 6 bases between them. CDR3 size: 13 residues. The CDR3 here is CASSAGMNTEAFF. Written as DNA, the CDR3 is TGTGCCAGCAGTGCCGGCATGAACACTGAAGCTTTCTTT.

CDR3 DNA: TGTGCCAGCAGCAAAACAGGGGGCGCGGGCGGGGAGCTGTTTTTT. Its protein is CASSKTGGAGGELFF. The chain employs TRBV7-3 and TRBJ2-2; 9 nucleotides match TRBD1. The CDR3 sequence is 15 residues long. J gave up 7 bases and V 5 bases, and 8 bases lay outside the gene matches. The V gene's germline CDR1 is SGHTA and CDR2 FQGTGA.

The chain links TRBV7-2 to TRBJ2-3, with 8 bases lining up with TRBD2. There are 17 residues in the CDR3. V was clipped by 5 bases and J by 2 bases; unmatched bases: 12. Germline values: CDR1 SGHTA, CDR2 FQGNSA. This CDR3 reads CASSPRVGSGATDTQYF. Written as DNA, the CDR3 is TGTGCCAGCAGCCCGAGGGTCGGTAGCGGGGCCACAGATACGCAGTATTTT.

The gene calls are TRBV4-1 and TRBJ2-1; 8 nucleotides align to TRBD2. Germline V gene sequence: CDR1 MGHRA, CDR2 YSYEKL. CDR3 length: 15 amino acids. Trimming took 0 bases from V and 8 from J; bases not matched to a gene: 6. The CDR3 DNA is TGCGCCAGCAGCCAAGATCCGGGAGGGCGTGATGAGCAGTTCTTC. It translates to CASSQDPGGRDEQFF.

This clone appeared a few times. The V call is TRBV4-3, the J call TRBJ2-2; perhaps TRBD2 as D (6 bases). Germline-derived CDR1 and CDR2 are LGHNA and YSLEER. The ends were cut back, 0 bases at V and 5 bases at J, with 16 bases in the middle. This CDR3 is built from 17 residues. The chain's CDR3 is CASSQEMLAGRTGELFF. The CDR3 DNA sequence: TGCGCCAGCAGCCAAGAAATGTTGGCGGGAAGGACCGGGGAGCTGTTTTTT.

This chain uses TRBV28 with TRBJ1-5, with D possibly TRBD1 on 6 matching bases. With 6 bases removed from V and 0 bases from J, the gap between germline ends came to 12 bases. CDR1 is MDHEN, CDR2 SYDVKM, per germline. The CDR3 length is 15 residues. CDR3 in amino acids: CASSSTGTSNQPQHF. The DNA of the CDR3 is TGTGCCAGCAGCAGCACAGGGACTAGCAATCAGCCCCAGCATTTT.

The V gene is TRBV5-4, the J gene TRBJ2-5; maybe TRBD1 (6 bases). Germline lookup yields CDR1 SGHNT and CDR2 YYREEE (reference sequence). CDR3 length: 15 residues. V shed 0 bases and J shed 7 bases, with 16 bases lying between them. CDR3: CASSLEGQGSTTQYF. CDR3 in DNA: TGTGCCAGCAGCTTGGAGGGGCAGGGGTCAACGACCCAGTACTTC.

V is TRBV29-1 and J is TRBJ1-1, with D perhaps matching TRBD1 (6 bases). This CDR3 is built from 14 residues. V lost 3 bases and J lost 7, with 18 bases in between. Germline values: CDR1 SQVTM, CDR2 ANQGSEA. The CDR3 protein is CSVENSARGSEAFF. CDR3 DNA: TGCAGCGTTGAGAATTCGGCGAGGGGGAGTGAAGCTTTCTTT.

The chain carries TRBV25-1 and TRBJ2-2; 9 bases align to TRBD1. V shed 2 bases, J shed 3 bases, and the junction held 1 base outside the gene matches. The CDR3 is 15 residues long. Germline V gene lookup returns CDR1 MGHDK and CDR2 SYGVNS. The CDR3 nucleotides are TGTGCCAGCAGTGAAGGGGACAGGGACACCGGGGAGCTGTTTTTT. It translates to CASSEGDRDTGELFF.

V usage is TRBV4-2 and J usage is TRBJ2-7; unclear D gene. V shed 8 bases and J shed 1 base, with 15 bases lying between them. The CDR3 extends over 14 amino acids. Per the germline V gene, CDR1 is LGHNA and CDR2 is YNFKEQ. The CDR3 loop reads CASGPDIRSYEQYF. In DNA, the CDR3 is TGTGCCAGCGGACCTGACATCCGTTCCTACGAGCAGTACTTC.

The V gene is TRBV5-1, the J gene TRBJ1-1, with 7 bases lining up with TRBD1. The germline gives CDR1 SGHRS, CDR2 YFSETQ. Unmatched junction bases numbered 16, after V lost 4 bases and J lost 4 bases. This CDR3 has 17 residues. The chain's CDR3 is CASSAGTVSSYTTEAFF. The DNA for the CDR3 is TGCGCCAGCAGCGCCGGGACAGTCAGCTCTTACACCACTGAAGCTTTCTTT.

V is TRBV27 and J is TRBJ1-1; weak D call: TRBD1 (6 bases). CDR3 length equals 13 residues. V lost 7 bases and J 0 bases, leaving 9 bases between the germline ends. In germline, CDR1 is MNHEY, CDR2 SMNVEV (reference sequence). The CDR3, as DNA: TGTGCCAGCAACACAGGGTTGAACACTGAAGCTTTCTTT. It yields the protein CASNTGLNTEAFF.

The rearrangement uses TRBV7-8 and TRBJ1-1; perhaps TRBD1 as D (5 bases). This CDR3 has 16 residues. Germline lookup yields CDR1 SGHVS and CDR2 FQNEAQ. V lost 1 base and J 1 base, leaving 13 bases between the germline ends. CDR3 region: CASSLVLAGPNTEAFF. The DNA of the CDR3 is TGTGCCAGCAGCTTAGTTTTGGCGGGACCGAACACTGAAGCTTTCTTT.